One and the same sample provided the 13 T cell receptor beta chains below, sequenced in a study of cytomegalovirus exposure and HLA in healthy donors. PCR employed 60 Vbeta and 13 Jbeta primers. Generated by immunoSEQ multiplex PCR, the TCRdb table keeps only in-frame clones and is missing some. Of some 130,000 clones detected, 60% to 80% appear once; the ten largest clones hold around 3.6%. The sequenced sample consisted of PBMCs. The receptors derive from a male donor in good health and CMV-seronegative.

This sequence joins TRBV5-1 and TRBJ2-1; 15 nucleotides align to TRBD2. Germline V CDR1 and CDR2: SGHRS, YFSETQ. V lost 0 bases, J lost 9 bases, and 4 bases stayed unmatched. The CDR3 totals 16 residues. The CDR3 here is CASSLGAGLAGGEQFF. DNA of the CDR3: TGCGCCAGCAGCTTGGGAGCGGGACTAGCGGGAGGTGAGCAGTTCTTC.

This chain uses TRBV11-2 with TRBJ2-7; D is possibly TRBD2 (6 bases). CDR1 SGHAT and CDR2 FQNNGV come from the germline V gene. The V gene lost 6 bases and the J gene lost 6 bases, with 12 bases spanning the gap. The CDR3 covers 12 residues. The CDR3 DNA reads as TGTGCCAGCAGAACCGGGGGTTTCGAGCAGTACTTC. Translation gives CASRTGGFEQYF.

The chain's CDR3 is CASRQGPYATDTQYF. As DNA, the CDR3 is TGTGCCAGCAGACAGGGCCCCTACGCGACAGATACGCAGTATTTT. The chain employs TRBV27 and TRBJ2-3, with D possibly being TRBD1 (6 bases). CDR3 length: 15 amino acids. The germline V gene has CDR1 MNHEY and CDR2 SMNVEV (reference sequence). The V end lost 6 bases, the J end lost 3 bases, and 16 bases lay between the germline ends.

This clone was picked up one time. The rearrangement joins TRBV7-6 to TRBJ2-5, with 10 bases fitting TRBD1. The J call may be mistaken, given a closer DNA end match to TRBJ2-7. This CDR3 is 15 amino acids long. Germline CDR1 is SGHVS and CDR2 is FNYEAQ. The CDR3 loop reads CASSLGDRGSYEQYF. The CDR3 region has the DNA TGTGCCAGCAGCTTAGGGGACAGGGGCTCCTACGAGCAGTACTTC.

This clone came up a few times. The chain couples TRBV7-2 to TRBJ1-2; TRBD1 matches at 8 bases. In germline, CDR1 is SGHTA, CDR2 FQGNSA. V was clipped by 4 bases and J by 4 bases; unmatched bases: 8. There are 15 residues in the CDR3. The CDR3 DNA is TGTGCCAGCAGCTCTCCGGGACAGGTGTCCTATGGCTACACCTTC. Translating gives CASSSPGQVSYGYTF.

The genes are TRBV7-3 and TRBJ2-1, with D perhaps TRBD2 (5 bases). In germline, CDR1 is SGHTA, CDR2 FQGTGA. The ends were cut back, 2 bases at V and 4 bases at J, with 12 bases in the middle. This CDR3 comprises 15 residues. CDR3 coding DNA: TGTGCCAGCAGCTTAGACGGAGGAGCTTACAATGAGCAGTTCTTC. Translating gives CASSLDGGAYNEQFF.

The rearrangement links TRBV27 to TRBJ2-7, with a tentative D call TRBD2 (5 bases). Germline loops: CDR1 MNHEY, CDR2 SMNVEV (reference sequence). V lost 3 bases to trimming and J lost 7 bases, with 16 bases between them. This CDR3 has 14 amino acids. The CDR3 region has the DNA TGTGCCAGCAGTTTCCGGCCTAAATCGGGGGAGCAGTACTTC. Encoded protein: CASSFRPKSGEQYF.

The rearrangement links TRBV11-1 to TRBJ2-7; D unresolved. This CDR3 has 15 residues. Between the trimmed V and J ends, which lost 1 base and 2 bases, there was a span of 12 bases. Germline values: CDR1 SGHAT, CDR2 FQDESV (reference sequence). The CDR3 nucleotides read TGTGCCAGCAGCTTAGAATTGGCCAGAACCTACGAGCAGTACTTC. This sequence encodes CASSLELARTYEQYF.

V usage is TRBV6-1 and J usage is TRBJ2-5, with TRBD1 matching 8 bases. This CDR3 contains 14 residues. Trimming cost V 5 bases and J 5 bases; bases outside gene matches: 7. CDR1 and CDR2 (germline): MNHNS, SASEGT. CDR3 protein: CASSIDRGSETQYF. Written as DNA, the CDR3 is TGTGCCAGCAGTATTGACAGGGGATCGGAGACCCAGTACTTC.

The chain is built from TRBV5-6 and TRBJ1-1, with D perhaps TRBD1 (6 bases). This CDR3 is built from 13 residues. Germline V gene data show CDR1 as SGHDT and CDR2 as YYEEEE. V was pared by 4 bases and J by 3 bases, with 10 bases between. The CDR3 is CASSRDTHTEAFF. DNA for the CDR3: TGTGCCAGCAGCCGGGACACACACACTGAAGCTTTCTTT.

The chain combines TRBV19 with TRBJ1-2; 8 positions match TRBD1. Germline values: CDR1 LNHDA, CDR2 SQIVND (reference sequence). This CDR3 is built from 15 residues. The J segment lost 2 bases and the V segment lost 7 bases, leaving 9 bases of the junction unmatched. The DNA of the CDR3 is TGTGCCAGTAACCCCGGACAGGGAAGAAACTATGGCTACACCTTC. Protein: CASNPGQGRNYGYTF.

The V call is TRBV6-5, the J call TRBJ2-3, with TRBD1 matching 9 bases. The V segment lost 5 bases and the J segment 7 bases; nucleotides outside the gene matches: 7. Germline V gene data show CDR1 as MNHEY and CDR2 as SVGAGI. CDR3 length equals 14 residues. For the CDR3, the DNA is TGTGCCAGCAGTGGGACAGGGAGTTCAAATACGCAGTATTTT. It encodes CASSGTGSSNTQYF.

The CDR3 sequence is CASSPGQGTNQPQHF. CDR3 coding DNA: TGCGCCAGCAGCCCGGGACAGGGGACGAATCAGCCCCAGCATTTT. The chain recombines TRBV5-1 with TRBJ1-5, with 10 nucleotides matching TRBD1. Germline-derived CDR1 and CDR2 are SGHRS and YFSETQ. V dropped 4 bases and J dropped 4; count of bases not matched to a gene: 5. The CDR3 sequence is 15 residues long.